This is a list of T cell receptor beta chains from one sample in a study of T cells in localized non-small cell lung cancer. Profiling relied on immunoSEQ multiplex PCR, and the TCRdb table lists in-frame clones only, not all of them. The sample contains some 11,000 clones, around 82% of which appear only once. This specimen was peripheral blood, taken before any cancer treatment. These receptors all stem from a male donor older than 55 with stage I lung adenocarcinoma. Both conserved end residues are part of each CDR3. Fields, in order: J gene, D gene, CDR3 length, V gene, clone size, CDR3 protein, CDR3 DNA. D genes are given only for firm matches. Clone size is shown for a subset of rows, as once, few, many or a class of expanded clone.

TRBJ1-3 | NA | 16 | TRBV9 | NA | CASSARGESSGNTIYF | TGTGCCAGCAGCGCGAGGGGGGAGTCCTCTGGAAACACCATATATTTT
TRBJ2-7 | TRBD2 | 14 | TRBV6-5 | NA | CASSYQGLGYEQYF | TGTGCCAGCAGTTACCAGGGACTAGGATACGAGCAGTACTTC
TRBJ1-3 | NA | 12 | TRBV4-1 | NA | CASSPPLGTIYF | TGCGCCAGCAGCCCCCCGTTGGGCACCATATATTTT
TRBJ1-6 | NA | 14 | TRBV13 | NA | CASSLWETGSPLHF | TGTGCCAGCAGCTTATGGGAGACGGGATCACCCCTCCACTTT
TRBJ1-1 | NA | 15 | TRBV14 | NA | CASSPKRTSSVEAFF | TGTGCCAGCAGCCCCAAGCGGACAAGCTCTGTTGAAGCTTTCTTT
TRBJ2-7 | NA | 14 | TRBV28 | NA | CASSLGPHVYEQYF | TGTGCCAGCAGTTTAGGTCCCCATGTGTACGAGCAGTACTTC
TRBJ2-1 | NA | 14 | TRBV29-1 | NA | CSVGRTPASNEQFF | TGCAGCGTAGGGAGGACTCCCGCCTCCAATGAGCAGTTCTTC
TRBJ1-2 | NA | 15 | TRBV18 | NA | CASSPPLSRDYGYTF | TGTGCCAGCTCACCACCTCTTTCCAGGGACTATGGCTACACCTTC
TRBJ2-1 | NA | 15 | TRBV2 | NA | CASSASGSSYNEQFF | TGTGCCAGCAGTGCCAGCGGTAGCTCCTACAATGAGCAGTTCTTC
TRBJ2-1 | TRBD2 | 14 | TRBV5-4 | NA | CASREREDSNEQFF | TGTGCCAGCAGGGAGCGGGAGGATTCCAATGAGCAGTTCTTC
TRBJ2-7 | NA | 14 | TRBV4-1 | NA | CASSPRSGLREQYF | TGCGCCAGCAGCCCACGATCAGGGCTCCGGGAGCAGTACTTC
TRBJ2-5 | NA | 13 | TRBV28 | NA | CASSKGLLETQYF | TGTGCCAGCAGTAAGGGACTCTTAGAGACCCAGTACTTC
TRBJ2-7 | NA | 14 | TRBV18 | NA | CASSQGEGIYEQYF | TGTGCCAGCTCACAGGGCGAGGGGATTTACGAGCAGTACTTC
TRBJ1-1 | NA | 16 | TRBV9 | NA | CASSSRDTITNTEAFF | TGTGCCAGCAGCTCTCGGGACACTATCACGAACACTGAAGCTTTCTTT
TRBJ1-2 | NA | 13 | TRBV19 | medium-sized | CASSIVNDRGYTF | TGTGCCAGTAGTATAGTTAACGATCGTGGCTACACCTTC
TRBJ2-1 | TRBD2 | 16 | TRBV5-6 | NA | CASSFFVTSGPDWQFF | TGTGCCAGCAGCTTTTTCGTGACTAGCGGGCCGGACTGGCAGTTCTTC
TRBJ2-2 | NA | 15 | TRBV5-4 | NA | CASSLKTGRSGELFF | TGTGCCAGCAGCCTTAAGACGGGCCGGAGCGGGGAGCTGTTTTTT
TRBJ2-1 | TRBD2 | 15 | TRBV19 | NA | CASSTGTSRYNEQFF | TGTGCCAGTAGTACCGGGACTAGCCGCTACAATGAGCAGTTCTTC
TRBJ2-3 | TRBD2 | 16 | TRBV15 | NA | CATSRPLAGGTDTQYF | TGTGCCACCAGCAGACCACTAGCGGGAGGGACAGATACGCAGTATTTT
TRBJ2-2 | NA | 14 | TRBV9 | NA | CASDPGPNTGELFF | TGTGCCAGCGACCCGGGGCCGAACACTGGGGAGCTGTTTTTT
TRBJ1-3 | NA | 13 | TRBV19 | NA | CASSNNAGNTIYF | TGTGCCAGTAGTAACAATGCTGGAAACACCATATATTTT
TRBJ2-3 | TRBD2 | 16 | TRBV5-1 | NA | CASSYGTSGRQDTQYF | TGCGCCAGCAGCTACGGGACTAGCGGGAGGCAGGATACGCAGTATTTT
TRBJ1-3 | NA | 15 | TRBV5-1 | NA | CASSLVAESGNTIYF | TGCGCCAGCAGCTTGGTGGCGGAATCTGGAAACACCATATATTTT
TRBJ2-7 | TRBD1 | 14 | TRBV7-9 | NA | CASRTEGQGHEQYF | TGTGCCAGCAGGACCGAGGGACAGGGCCACGAGCAGTACTTC
TRBJ1-2 | TRBD1 | 17 | TRBV7-8 | NA | CASSPTGTALILGGYTF | TGTGCCAGCAGCCCAACCGGGACAGCCCTAATCCTGGGGGGCTACACCTTC
TRBJ1-1 | NA | 13 | TRBV5-1 | NA | CASSFIDNTEAFF | TGCGCCAGCAGTTTCATCGACAACACTGAAGCTTTCTTT
TRBJ2-5 | NA | 14 | TRBV5-1 | NA | CASSLGGREETQYF | TGCGCCAGCAGCTTGGGAGGGCGAGAAGAGACCCAGTACTTC
TRBJ1-2 | NA | 17 | TRBV19 | NA | CASKAGAWGNRGPGYTF | TGTGCCAGTAAGGCTGGGGCATGGGGAAACAGAGGCCCGGGCTACACCTTC
TRBJ2-5 | NA | 17 | TRBV9 | NA | CASSAGSAGGVGETQYF | TGTGCCAGCAGCGCTGGGTCAGCGGGCGGGGTAGGAGAGACCCAGTACTTC
TRBJ2-5 | NA | 14 | TRBV6-6 | NA | CASSYRDMEETQYF | TGTGCCAGCAGTTACCGGGACATGGAAGAGACCCAGTACTTC
TRBJ2-6 | NA | 17 | TRBV4-1 | NA | CASSQVQSGSGANVLTF | TGCGCCAGCAGCCAGGTTCAAAGTGGCTCTGGGGCCAACGTCCTGACTTTC
TRBJ2-7 | TRBD2 | 13 | TRBV16 | NA | CASSQTFREGQYF | TGTGCCAGCAGCCAGACTTTCAGGGAGGGGCAGTACTTC
TRBJ2-1 | NA | 14 | TRBV6-5 | NA | CASSYLAISGEQFF | TGTGCCAGCAGTTACCTTGCTATTTCTGGTGAGCAGTTCTTC
TRBJ1-1 | NA | 11 | TRBV4-2 | NA | CASSQNTEAFF | TGTGCCAGCAGTCAAAACACTGAAGCTTTCTTT
TRBJ2-2 | NA | 14 | TRBV18 | NA | CASSLQGRTGELFF | TGTGCCAGCTCATTGCAGGGCCGAACCGGGGAGCTGTTTTTT
TRBJ2-1 | NA | 14 | TRBV11-1 | NA | CASSPESTPNEQFF | TGTGCCAGCAGCCCGGAGTCGACACCCAATGAGCAGTTCTTC
TRBJ2-2 | NA | 14 | TRBV5-5 | NA | CASSLEWNTGELFF | TGTGCCAGCAGCTTGGAATGGAACACCGGGGAGCTGTTTTTT
TRBJ1-2 | TRBD1 | 17 | TRBV18 | NA | CASSPSLTPGTGDGYTF | TGTGCCAGCTCACCTTCTCTCACGCCCGGGACAGGGGATGGCTACACCTTC
TRBJ1-1 | NA | 11 | TRBV29-1 | NA | CSVDVVTEAFF | TGCAGCGTTGACGTGGTCACTGAAGCTTTCTTT